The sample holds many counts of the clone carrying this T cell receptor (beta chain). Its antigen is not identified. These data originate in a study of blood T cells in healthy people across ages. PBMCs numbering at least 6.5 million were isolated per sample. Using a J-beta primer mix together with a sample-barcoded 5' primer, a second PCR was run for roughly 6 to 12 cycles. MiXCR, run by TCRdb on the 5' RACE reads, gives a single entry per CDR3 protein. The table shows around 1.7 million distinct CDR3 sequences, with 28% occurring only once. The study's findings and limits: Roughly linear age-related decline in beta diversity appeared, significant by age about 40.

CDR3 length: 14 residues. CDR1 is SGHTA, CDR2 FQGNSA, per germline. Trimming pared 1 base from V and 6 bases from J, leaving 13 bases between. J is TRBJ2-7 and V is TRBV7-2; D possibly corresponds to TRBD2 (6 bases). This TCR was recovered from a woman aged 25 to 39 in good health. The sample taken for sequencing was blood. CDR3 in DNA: TGTGCCAGCAGCTTAGGTCGCGGGACGGGCGAGCAGTACTTC. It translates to CASSLGRGTGEQYF.